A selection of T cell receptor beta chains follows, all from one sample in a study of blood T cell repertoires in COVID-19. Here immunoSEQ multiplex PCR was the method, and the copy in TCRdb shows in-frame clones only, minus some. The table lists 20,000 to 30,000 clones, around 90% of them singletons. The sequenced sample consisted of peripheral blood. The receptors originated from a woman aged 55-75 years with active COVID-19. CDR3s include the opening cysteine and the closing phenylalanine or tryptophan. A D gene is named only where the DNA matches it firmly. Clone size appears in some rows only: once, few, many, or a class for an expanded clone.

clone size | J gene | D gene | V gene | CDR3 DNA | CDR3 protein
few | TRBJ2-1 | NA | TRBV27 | TGTGCCAGCAGTCGCCCGGCCTACAATGAGCAGTTCTTC | CASSRPAYNEQFF
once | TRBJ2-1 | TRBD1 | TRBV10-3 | TGTGCCATCAGTTGGGACAGGGCCTACAATGAGCAGTTCTTC | CAISWDRAYNEQFF
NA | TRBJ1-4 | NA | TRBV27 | NA | CASSFLAGGRRGNEKLFF
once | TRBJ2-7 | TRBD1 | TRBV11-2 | TGTGCCAGCAGCCCGAGGTGGACAGGGGGTTTCTACGAGCAGTACTTC | CASSPRWTGGFYEQYF
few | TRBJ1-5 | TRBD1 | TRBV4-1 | TGCGCCAGCAGCCCGCGAGGGGGCGGACAGCCCCAGCATTTT | CASSPRGGGQPQHF
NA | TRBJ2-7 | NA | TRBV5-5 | TGTGCCAGCAGCTTGGGACTTACTAGCTTCGAGCAGTACTTC | CASSLGLTSFEQYF
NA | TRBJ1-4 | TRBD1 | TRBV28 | TGTGCCAGCAACGTTGACAGGGAGGTTAATGAAAAACTGTTTTTT | CASNVDREVNEKLFF
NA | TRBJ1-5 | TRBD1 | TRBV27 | TGTGCCAGCAGTTTGACTTGGGACAGATCTCAGCCCCAGCATTTT | CASSLTWDRSQPQHF
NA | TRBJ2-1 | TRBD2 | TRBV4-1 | TGCGCCAGCAGCCAAGATACCCCGGGACTAGCGGGAGTCCTCAATGAGCAGTTCTTC | CASSQDTPGLAGVLNEQFF
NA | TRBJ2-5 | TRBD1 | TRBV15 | TGTGCCACCAGCAGAGGGGGCGGACAGGGGGAAGAGACCCAGTACTTC | CATSRGGGQGEETQYF
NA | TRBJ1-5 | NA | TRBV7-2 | TGTGCCAGCAGCTTAGACAGGGTCACCAATCAGCCCCAGCATTTT | CASSLDRVTNQPQHF
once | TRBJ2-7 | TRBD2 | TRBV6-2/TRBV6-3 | TGTGCCAGCAGTCGTCCGGGACTAGCGGGCCGGGAGCAGTACTTC | CASSRPGLAGREQYF
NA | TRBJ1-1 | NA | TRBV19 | TGTGCCAGTAGAAACACCCTCGGAGTTATGAACACTGAAGCTTTCTTT | CASRNTLGVMNTEAFF
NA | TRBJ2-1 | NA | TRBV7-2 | TGTGCCAGCAGCTTAGTGCGACAGGCGAATGAGCAGTTCTTC | CASSLVRQANEQFF
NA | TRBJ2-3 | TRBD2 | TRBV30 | TGTGCCTCTAAACTAGCGGGAGGGACGGATACGCAGTATTTT | CASKLAGGTDTQYF
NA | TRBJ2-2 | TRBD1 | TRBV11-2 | TGTGCCAGCAGCTTATGGTCGGGACAGCCGAACACCGGGGAGCTGTTTTTT | CASSLWSGQPNTGELFF
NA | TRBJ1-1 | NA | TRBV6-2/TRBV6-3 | TGTGCCAGCAGTGGGCAACAGGACACTGAAGCTTTCTTT | CASSGQQDTEAFF
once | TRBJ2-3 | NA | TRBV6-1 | TGTGCCAGCAGTGATCAGGGGAGCACAGATACGCAGTATTTT | CASSDQGSTDTQYF
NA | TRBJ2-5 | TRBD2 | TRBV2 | TGTGCCAGCAGGCGTGGCGCGGGAGAACAAGAGACCCAGTACTTC | CASRRGAGEQETQYF
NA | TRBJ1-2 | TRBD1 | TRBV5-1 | TGCGCCAGCAGCTCCGGGACAGAGAGTAGCTATGGCTACACCTTC | CASSSGTESSYGYTF
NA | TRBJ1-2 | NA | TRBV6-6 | TGTGCCAGCAGGGGGCCTCGAGGCTACACCTTC | CASRGPRGYTF
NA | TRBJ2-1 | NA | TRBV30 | TGTGCCTGGAGTGTCGGACTGAGGGCCTACAATGAGCAGTTCTTC | CAWSVGLRAYNEQFF
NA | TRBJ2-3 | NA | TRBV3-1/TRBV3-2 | TGTGCCAGCAGCCTAAATGCAGATACGCAGTATTTT | CASSLNADTQYF
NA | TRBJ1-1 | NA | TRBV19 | TGTGCCAGTAGTATATTTCTTTATCGGGGGAACACTGAAGCTTTCTTT | CASSIFLYRGNTEAFF
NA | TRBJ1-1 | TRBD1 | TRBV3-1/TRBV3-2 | TGTGCCAGCAGCCAGGCTGACAGGGGGAACACTGAAGCTTTCTTT | CASSQADRGNTEAFF
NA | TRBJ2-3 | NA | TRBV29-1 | TGCAGCGTTGATAAGGGGGTCACAGATACGCAGTATTTT | CSVDKGVTDTQYF
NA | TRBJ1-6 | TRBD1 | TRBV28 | TGTGCCAGCAGTTCTGCGGGGACAGGGGATAATTCACCCCTCCACTTT | CASSSAGTGDNSPLHF
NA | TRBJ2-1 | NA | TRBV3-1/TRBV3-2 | TGTGCCAGCAGCCAAGATTTGGGGCTCTACAATGAGCAGTTCTTC | CASSQDLGLYNEQFF
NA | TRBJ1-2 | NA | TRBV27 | TGTGCCAGCAGTGCAAGAGACGGAGGAGAGGGCTACACCTTC | CASSARDGGEGYTF
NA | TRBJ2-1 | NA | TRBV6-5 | TGTGCCAGCAGTCGACTAGGCTCCTACAATGAGCAGTTCTTC | CASSRLGSYNEQFF
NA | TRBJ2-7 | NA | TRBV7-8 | TGTGCCAGCAGCCCACAACAAACTAACTACGAGCAGTACTTC | CASSPQQTNYEQYF
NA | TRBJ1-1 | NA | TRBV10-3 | TGTGCCATCAGTGAGAGGATCACGGGCACTGAAGCTTTCTTT | CAISERITGTEAFF
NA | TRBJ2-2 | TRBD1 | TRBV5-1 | TGCGCCAGTCGGGACAGTGTAAATTCCGGGGAGCTGTTTTTT | CASRDSVNSGELFF
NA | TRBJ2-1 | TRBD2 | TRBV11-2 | TGTGCCAGCAGCCGCCGACTAGCGGGAGTGGGGAATGAGCAGTTCTTC | CASSRRLAGVGNEQFF
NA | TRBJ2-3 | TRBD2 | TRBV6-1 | TGTGCCAGCAGTGAAGACCCCCCCTATAGCGGGAGTACAGATACGCAGTATTTT | CASSEDPPYSGSTDTQYF
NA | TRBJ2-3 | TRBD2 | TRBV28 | TGTGCCAGCAGTCTCGGGACTAGCGGTTTCACAGATACGCAGTATTTT | CASSLGTSGFTDTQYF
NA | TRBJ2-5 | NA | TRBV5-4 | TGTGCCAGCAGCTCCCAGGGGGGCGAGACCCAGTACTTC | CASSSQGGETQYF
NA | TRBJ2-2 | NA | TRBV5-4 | TGTGCCAGCAGCCCTTCCCTCCGAGCGAACACCGGGGAGCTGTTTTTT | CASSPSLRANTGELFF
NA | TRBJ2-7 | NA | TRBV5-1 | TGCGCCAGCAGACTGGCTCAGGGTGGCGAGCAGTACTTC | CASRLAQGGEQYF
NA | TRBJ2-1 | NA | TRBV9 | TGTGCCAGCAGCGTAGGGAATGTCGGGTACAATGAGCAGTTCTTC | CASSVGNVGYNEQFF
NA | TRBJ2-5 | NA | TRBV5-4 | TGTGCCAGCAGCTTTGTTGGGGGCGAGACCCAGTACTTC | CASSFVGGETQYF
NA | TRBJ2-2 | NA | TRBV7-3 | TGTGCCAGCAGCTTTGCGGGTGGCAACACCGGGGAGCTGTTTTTT | CASSFAGGNTGELFF
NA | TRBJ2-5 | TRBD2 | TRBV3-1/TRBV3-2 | TGTGCCAGCAGCCAAGCTACAGCGGGAGTAGGGGAGACCCAGTACTTC | CASSQATAGVGETQYF
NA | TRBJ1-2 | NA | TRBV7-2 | TGTGCCAGCAGCCCGCGGGGTTCTAACTATGGCTACACCTTC | CASSPRGSNYGYTF
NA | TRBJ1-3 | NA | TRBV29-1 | TGCAGCGTTGTAAGACTCCACTCTGGAAACACCATATATTTT | CSVVRLHSGNTIYF
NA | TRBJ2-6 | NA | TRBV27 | TGTGCCAGCAGTTTCGGACAGAGCTCTGGGGCCAACGTCCTGACTTTC | CASSFGQSSGANVLTF
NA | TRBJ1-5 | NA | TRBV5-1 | TGCGCCAGCAGCACTGAGGGGGTCGGCCAGCCCCAGCATTTT | CASSTEGVGQPQHF
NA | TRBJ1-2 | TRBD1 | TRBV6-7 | TGTGCCAGCAGCAGAACCGGGACAGGGGGTGGTTCTTGCGGCTACACCTTC | CASSRTGTGGGSCGYTF
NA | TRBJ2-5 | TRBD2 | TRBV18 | TGTGCCAGCTCACCTGGGGCTACTAGCGGGTATTTTCAGGAGACCCAGTACTTC | CASSPGATSGYFQETQYF
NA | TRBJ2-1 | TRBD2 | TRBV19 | TGTGCCAGTAGTATACCAGCGGGAGGGCTGAATGAGCAGTTCTTC | CASSIPAGGLNEQFF
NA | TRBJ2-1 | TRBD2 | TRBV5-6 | TGTGCCAGCAGCTTGGTATCTAGCGGGGGCTCCTACAATGAGCAGTTCTTC | CASSLVSSGGSYNEQFF
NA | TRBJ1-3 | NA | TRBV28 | TGTGCCAGCAGCCTAGAGGGTCGGGGGGCTAGAAACACCATATATTTT | CASSLEGRGARNTIYF